These 8 T cell receptor beta chains came from one sample sequenced in a study of patients and donors after allogeneic stem cell transplantation. TCRdb called the RT-PCR reads again in MiXCR, with one record for every CDR3 protein. The sample shows 190,000 or so distinct CDR3 sequences, over 30% of them seen only once. The sample consisted of blood, either unsorted or a sorted T cell fraction (not recorded which). Source of these receptors: a human donor who was either an allogeneic HSCT recipient or a stem cell or donor lymphocyte infusion donor (not recorded which). It is not recorded whose cells these are; they may come from a transplant donor.

This clonotype was counted a few times. The V gene is TRBV6-2 or TRBV6-3, the J gene TRBJ2-2; the D gene is possibly TRBD2 (6 bases). Trimming removed 5 bases at V and 6 bases at J, with 10 bases between. Germline assignment: CDR1 MNHEY and CDR2 SVGEGT. The CDR3 is made up of 13 amino acids. The CDR3, as DNA: TGTGCCAGCAGTCAGACTAGGCCCGGGGAGCTGTTTTTT. Its translation is CASSQTRPGELFF.

V and J are TRBV2 and TRBJ2-4; possibly TRBD2 for D (5 bases). The CDR3 is made up of 17 amino acids. The germline V and J ends were trimmed by 6 bases and 1 base, with 19 bases remaining between them. CDR1 and CDR2 (germline): SNHLY, FYNNEI. The CDR3 protein is CASRPHGWERAKNIQYF. The CDR3 DNA reads as TGTGCCAGCAGACCCCATGGGTGGGAGCGGGCCAAAAACATTCAGTACTTC.

V and J are TRBV28 and TRBJ2-2; 12 bases agree with TRBD1. The CDR3 runs to 16 residues. Germline-derived CDR1 and CDR2 are MDHEN and SYDVKM. V was clipped by 2 bases and J by 7 bases; unmatched bases: 5. The CDR3 loop is CASSLGTGGLIGELFF. The CDR3 nucleotides read TGTGCCAGCAGTTTAGGGACAGGGGGCCTTATCGGGGAGCTGTTTTTT. The full variable domain, its missing parts supplied by reference TRBV28 and TRBJ2-2, is DVKVTQSSRYLVKRTGEKVFLECVQDMDHENMFWYRQDPGLGLRLIYFSYDVKMKEKGDIPEGYSVSREKKERFSLILESASTNQTSMYLCASSLGTGGLIGELFFGEGSRLTVL.

The sample holds a few counts of this clonotype. This chain connects TRBV12-3 or TRBV12-4 to TRBJ1-3; no definite D call. CDR3 length: 15 residues. With 6 bases removed from V and 2 bases from J, the gap between germline ends came to 14 bases. CDR3 region: CASRAPRATGNTIYF. CDR3 DNA sequence: TGTGCCAGCAGGGCCCCGCGGGCGACTGGAAACACCATATATTTT.

This clonotype has just a few counts. The chain joins TRBV15 to TRBJ1-2; TRBD1 aligns across 7 bases. This CDR3 has 16 residues. The V segment lost 1 base and the J segment 4 bases; nucleotides outside the gene matches: 9. Germline loops: CDR1 LNHNV, CDR2 YYDKDF (reference sequence). CDR3 residues: CATSRGQGPSSYGYTF. DNA of the CDR3: TGTGCCACCAGCAGAGGACAGGGTCCATCGTCCTATGGCTACACCTTC.

With respect to this clonotype: At one end, the junction sequence differs from germline, possibly due to a read error. The chain has TRBV6-2 or TRBV6-3 and TRBJ1-5; no clear D gene. This CDR3 has 15 residues. Germline-derived CDR1 and CDR2 are MNHEY and SVGEGT. CDR3 DNA: TGTGCCAGCACTTACTCGTCGGGTCGAAATCAGCCCCAGCATTTT. The encoded protein is CASTYSSGRNQPQHF.

This chain links TRBV20-1 with TRBJ2-5, with 10 bases identical to TRBD2. This CDR3 spans 15 amino acids. Per the germline V gene, CDR1 is DFQATT and CDR2 is SNEGSKA (reference sequence). V lost 3 bases and J lost 1; bases outside the gene matches: 5. CDR3 bases: TGCAGTGCTAGTCTAGCGGGGGCCGCCCAAGAGACCCAGTACTTC. Translated, it gives CSASLAGAAQETQYF.

The V gene is TRBV2, the J gene TRBJ2-7, with a tentative D call TRBD1 (6 bases). V gave up 6 bases and J gave up 1 base, with 13 bases separating them. Germline CDR1 reads SNHLY; CDR2 reads FYNNEI. The CDR3 covers 14 residues. The CDR3 sequence: CASRRQEGSYEQYF. The DNA of the CDR3 is TGTGCCAGCAGACGACAGGAAGGGTCCTACGAGCAGTACTTC. Using reference TRBV2 and TRBJ2-7 for the parts outside the CDR3, the full variable domain is EPEVTQTPSHQVTQMGQEVILRCVPISNHLYFYWYRQILGQKVEFLVSFYNNEISEKSEIFDDQFSVERPDGSNFTLKIRSTKLEDSAMYFCASRRQEGSYEQYFGPGTRLTVT.